The 26 T cell receptor beta chains below come from one sample, sequenced in a study of Graves' ophthalmopathy and Graves' hyperthyroidism. The TCR beta CDR3 regions underwent amplification from RNA transcripts. A first-round RT-PCR used HTBI primers, followed by a second-round multiplex PCR. One entry per CDR3 protein results from TCRdb running MiXCR on the multiplex PCR reads. The data hold tens of thousands of distinct CDR3 sequences, with approximately 50% observed a single time. The sequencing sample was made of peripheral blood. The origin of the receptors is an adult woman with Graves' ophthalmopathy.

Many counts were recorded for this clonotype. The V gene is TRBV11-2, the J gene TRBJ2-5; 13 bases line up with TRBD2. Germline V gives CDR1 SGHAT, CDR2 FQNNGV. The CDR3 length is 16 residues. Losses at the gene ends were 1 base for V and 5 bases for J; bases not matched to a gene: 4. In DNA, the CDR3 is TGTGCCAGCAGCTTAGTATGGACTAGCGGGAGCGAGACCCAGTACTTC. Translation gives CASSLVWTSGSETQYF.

In its sample, this clonotype was seen a few times. The chain combines TRBV3-1 with TRBJ2-1; 8 nucleotides line up with TRBD2. Germline CDR1 and CDR2: LGHDT and YNNKEL (reference sequence). V was pared by 3 bases and J by 6 bases, with 7 bases of the junction left unmatched. This CDR3 contains 15 residues. CDR3 in DNA: TGTGCCAGCAGCCACCGGGGGGGGACCTCCAATGAGCAGTTCTTC. This translates into CASSHRGGTSNEQFF.

The chain combines TRBV29-1 with TRBJ2-5; D may be TRBD2 (7 bases). This CDR3 is 14 amino acids long. Trimming pared 4 bases from V and 4 bases from J, leaving 16 bases between. CDR1 and CDR2 (germline): SQVTM, ANQGSEA. Here the CDR3 reads CSVVRGGSGETQYF. CDR3 nucleotides: TGCAGCGTTGTCAGGGGAGGGAGCGGAGAGACCCAGTACTTC.

This clonotype was detected ten times or more. Sequence at one end of the junction differs from germline and may be a read error. This chain connects TRBV7-7 to TRBJ2-1, with 7 bases that match TRBD2. From germline, CDR1 is SSHAT and CDR2 FNYEAQ (reference sequence). CDR3 length equals 15 residues. The DNA of the CDR3 is TGTGCTAGCAGCTTAGGACTAGACTCTCTCGATGAGCAGTTCTTC. Protein: CASSLGLDSLDEQFF.

This clonotype was recorded a few times. Just one base apart from a much larger clone, this may be a read error. The J gene is TRBJ2-4, the V gene TRBV12-3 or TRBV12-4, with 11 bases fitting TRBD2. This CDR3 has 16 residues. The CDR3, as DNA: TGTGCCAGCAGCCCTACTAGCGGGAGTGCCAAAAACATGCAGTACTTC. It encodes CASSPTSGSAKNMQYF.

This clonotype has a count of ten or more. The chain joins TRBV19 to TRBJ2-1; D uncertain. The CDR3 extends over 18 amino acids. CDR1 LNHDA and CDR2 SQIVND come from the germline V gene (reference sequence). Trimming took off 1 base at V and 2 bases at J, with 18 bases between the two ends. The CDR3 sequence is CASSIGAETYVTYNEQFF. The CDR3 nucleotides are TGTGCCAGTAGTATAGGGGCGGAAACCTACGTGACCTACAATGAGCAGTTCTTC.

The chain combines TRBV9 with TRBJ1-4; no definite D call. The CDR3 has 15 residues. The V and J ends lost 0 bases and 7 bases respectively, with 13 bases between them. CDR1 is SGDLS and CDR2 is YYNGEE in the germline V gene. The chain's CDR3 is CASSVGGRFAEKLFF. CDR3 DNA sequence: TGTGCCAGCAGCGTAGGCGGGAGGTTTGCTGAAAAACTGTTTTTT.

This clonotype was recorded many times. The chain uses TRBV6-2 or TRBV6-3 and TRBJ2-1, with TRBD1 matching over 7 bases. The junction had 12 bases not matched to a gene; V was cut back by 6 bases and J by 7 bases. The CDR3 has 15 amino acids. CDR1 is MNHEY, CDR2 SVGEGT, per germline. In DNA, the CDR3 is TGTGCCAGCAGCCCAGGGGGAGCTCTGAGGAATGAGCAGTTCTTC. This encodes CASSPGGALRNEQFF.

This clonotype has more than one count but fewer than ten. The chain has TRBV18 and TRBJ2-5; D unclear. The V end lost 4 bases, the J end lost 1 base, and 7 bases lay between the germline ends. Germline-derived CDR1 and CDR2 are KGHSH and LQKENI. The CDR3 runs 13 residues. CDR3 bases: TGTGCCAGCTCACGAAACTCCCAAGAGACCCAGTACTTC. It encodes CASSRNSQETQYF.

This clonotype was detected ten times or more. The chain couples TRBV29-1 to TRBJ2-1, with 7 bases that match TRBD1. The CDR3 loop spans 13 amino acids. From germline, CDR1 is SQVTM and CDR2 ANQGSEA. Germline trimming cut 3 bases from V and 5 bases from J; bases unmatched to any gene: 4. For the CDR3, the DNA is TGCAGCGTTGAGGTGACAGGGAACAATGAGCAGTTCTTC. This gives the protein CSVEVTGNNEQFF.

Comments on this clonotype: Since the CDR3 does not end with the conserved phenylalanine or tryptophan, this likely comes from a read error. No DNA is shown, since the ends of the CDR3 on it are uncertain; the CDR3 is the one TCRdb lists. V gene TRBV28 combines with J gene TRBJ2-5; the D call of TRBD1 is as the table states it, not checked on the DNA. The germline V gene has CDR1 MDHEN and CDR2 SYDVKM. The CDR3 spans 16 amino acids, including both terminal residues. The CDR3 reads CASHAAGGDYGYTFGS.

This clonotype was observed at least ten times. The chain's CDR3 is CSATAGTDNQPQHF. The CDR3 region has the DNA TGCAGTGCTACAGCCGGGACGGACAATCAGCCCCAGCATTTT. This chain links TRBV20-1 with TRBJ1-5; a possible D gene is TRBD1 (5 bases). CDR1 is DFQATT and CDR2 is SNEGSKA in the germline V gene (reference sequence). This CDR3 spans 14 amino acids. Trimming stripped 4 bases from V and 3 bases from J, with 13 bases between.

The chain carries TRBV12-3 or TRBV12-4 and TRBJ1-6; D may be TRBD1 (5 bases). Deletions cut 4 bases from V and 5 bases from J, with 9 bases between. The CDR3 is made up of 14 amino acids. CDR3 coding DNA: TGTGCCAGCAGTTCCTCGGGGGATAATTCACCCCTCCACTTT. Translating gives CASSSSGDNSPLHF.

This clonotype was seen once. The chain employs TRBV7-2 and TRBJ2-7; a possible D gene is TRBD1 (6 bases). From germline, CDR1 is SGHTA and CDR2 FQGNSA. Trimming took off 5 bases at V and 4 bases at J, with 24 bases between the two ends. The CDR3 length is 17 residues. The CDR3 sequence: CASSPAPPGHPPYEQYF. The CDR3 coding sequence is TGTGCCAGCAGCCCAGCACCTCCGGGACACCCACCATACGAGCAGTACTTC.

The rearrangement joins TRBV5-6 to TRBJ2-1; D ambiguous. Germline V gene lookup returns CDR1 SGHDT and CDR2 YYEEEE. V was trimmed by 1 base and J by 5 bases, leaving 13 bases between them. CDR3 length: 15 amino acids. This CDR3 reads CASSLSQAWDNEQFF. CDR3 nucleotides: TGTGCCAGCAGCTTGAGTCAAGCATGGGACAATGAGCAGTTCTTC. Based on the CDR3 plus reference TRBV5-6 and TRBJ2-1, the full variable domain is DAGVTQSPTHLIKTRGQQVTLRCSPKSGHDTVSWYQQALGQGPQFIFQYYEEEERQRGNFPDRFSGHQFPNYSSELNVNALLLGDSALYLCASSLSQAWDNEQFFGPGTRLTVL.

Comments on this clonotype: Since no conserved phenylalanine or tryptophan closes the CDR3, a read error is the likely cause. The CDR3 reads CATTWMGGVNEQFS. CDR3 nucleotides: TGTGCCACTACCTGGATGGGGGGAGTCAATGAGCAGTTCTCC. J is TRBJ2-1 and V is TRBV19, with D maybe TRBD2 (6 bases). Germline assignment: CDR1 LNHDA and CDR2 SQIVND (reference sequence). The CDR3 has 14 amino acids. The germline V and J ends were trimmed by 10 bases and 6 bases, with 19 bases remaining between them.

This clonotype was observed at least ten times. The chain combines TRBV2 with TRBJ1-1; 7 nucleotides match TRBD1. This CDR3 contains 13 residues. J gave up 6 bases and V 6 bases, and 7 bases lay outside the gene matches. The germline V gene encodes CDR1 SNHLY and CDR2 FYNNEI. The CDR3 sequence is CASRGGREAEAFF. The CDR3 DNA reads TGTGCCAGCAGAGGGGGCCGTGAGGCTGAAGCTTTCTTT.

The CDR3 bases are TGTGCCACACGGGGCAGGGCAGCAGGAGAGACCCAGTACTTC. It translates to CATRGRAAGETQYF. This chain joins TRBV24-1 and TRBJ2-5; either TRBD1 or TRBD2 may fit D (5 bases each). V gave up 10 bases and J gave up 4 bases, with 18 bases separating them. This CDR3 is 14 amino acids long. CDR1 and CDR2 from the germline V gene are KGHDR and SFDVKD.

Many counts were recorded for this clonotype. The CDR3 spells CASSSGGQMNTEAFF. The CDR3 DNA reads TGTGCCAGCAGTTCCGGGGGGCAGATGAACACTGAAGCTTTCTTT. The chain uses TRBV12-3 or TRBV12-4 and TRBJ1-1; the D gene is possibly TRBD1 (6 bases). V lost 4 bases and J lost 0, with 12 bases in between. The CDR3 contains 15 residues.

The gene calls are TRBV11-2 and TRBJ2-5; 12 bases line up with TRBD1. Judging by the DNA end, TRBJ2-7 fits better; the J call may be wrong. From germline, CDR1 is SGHAT and CDR2 FQNNGV. This CDR3 has 15 residues. The CDR3 region has the DNA TGTGCCAGCAGCTTAGTGGGGACAGGGGGCAACGAGCAGTACTTC. As protein: CASSLVGTGGNEQYF.

The sample holds many counts of this clonotype. The rearrangement uses TRBV20-1 and TRBJ2-1; 12 nucleotides agree with TRBD2. This CDR3 has 16 amino acids. Looked up from germline, CDR1 is DFQATT and CDR2 is SNEGSKA (reference sequence). V lost 6 bases to trimming and J lost 2 bases; unmatched junction nucleotides: 8. In nucleotides, the CDR3 is TGCAGTGCCTCCTCGACTAGCGGGAGCACCTACAATGAGCAGTTCTTC. It is translated as CSASSTSGSTYNEQFF.

The table lists this clonotype with a count of one. The chain carries TRBV20-1 and TRBJ2-7; 11 bases are shared with TRBD2. The J call may be incorrect, as the DNA end agrees better with TRBJ2-1. CDR1 is DFQATT, CDR2 SNEGSKA, per germline (reference sequence). The CDR3 totals 15 residues. The CDR3 loop reads CSADGTSGGDNEQFF. Written as DNA, the CDR3 is TGCAGTGCTGACGGGACTAGCGGAGGGGACAATGAGCAGTTCTTC.

Of note for this clonotype: This may be a read error, as it is one base from a much larger clone. The rearrangement joins TRBV25-1 to TRBJ2-7; D possibly matches TRBD1 or TRBD2 (5 bases each). V lost 6 bases to trimming and J lost 2 bases, with 17 bases between them. Germline V gene data show CDR1 as MGHDK and CDR2 as SYGVNS. There are 15 residues in the CDR3. CDR3 amino acids: CASSFFPGPPYEQYF. The CDR3 DNA sequence: TGTGCCAGCAGCTTTTTCCCGGGGCCTCCCTACGAGCAGTACTTC.

There are a few counts of this clonotype. CDR3 coding DNA: TGCGCCAGCAGTGTCGAAAGGGGCACTGAAGCTTTCTTT. This encodes CASSVERGTEAFF. This chain connects TRBV10-2 to TRBJ1-1; D is perhaps TRBD1 (5 bases). The CDR3 runs to 13 residues. V lost 4 bases to trimming and J lost 4 bases, with 10 bases between them. Germline V lookup: CDR1 WSHSY, CDR2 SAAADI.

This clonotype showed up many times. The V and J genes are TRBV29-1 and TRBJ2-5; D gene uncertain. Trimming took 7 bases from V and 3 from J, leaving 12 bases between them. Germline loops: CDR1 SQVTM, CDR2 ANQGSEA. This CDR3 has 12 residues. The CDR3, as DNA: TGCAGCGGGCGGAACCTCAAAGAGACCCAGTACTTC. This sequence encodes CSGRNLKETQYF.

Concerning this clonotype: The CDR3 carries no conserved terminal phenylalanine or tryptophan, so it likely arises from a read error. V gene TRBV20-1 combines with J gene TRBJ2-3; D not certain. The CDR3 totals 15 residues. V lost 0 bases and J 1 base, leaving 11 bases between the germline ends. Germline assignment: CDR1 DFQATT and CDR2 SNEGSKA (reference sequence). The CDR3 DNA reads as TGCAGTGCTAGAGATCTACAGATAGGCACAGATACGCAGTATCTT. It is translated as CSARDLQIGTDTQYL.